The TCR beta chain under discussion was sequenced for a study of cytomegalovirus exposure and HLA in healthy donors. General study findings and limits: More than 150 TCR beta chains were listed as cytomegalovirus-associated. Some segments of the V type, notably TRBV6-2 and TRBV6-3, were excluded as indistinguishable.

This CDR3 is 17 amino acids long. Trimming shortened V by 6 bases and J by 3 bases, and 21 bases separated the two germline ends. CDR1 is LNHDA, CDR2 SQIVND, per germline (reference sequence). With regard to this clone: Its antigen is undetermined.

There were likely unrecorded immune exposures, though donors were nominally healthy when sampled. The PCR was carried out with 60 Vbeta primers and 13 Jbeta primers. Repertoires were generated with immunoSEQ multiplex PCR, while TCRdb's copy carries only in-frame clones and drops some. This table has about 160,000 clones, approximately 80% appearing once. The source is a woman between 35 and 50 years old in good health and CMV-seropositive. The sequenced sample consisted of PBMCs. V gene TRBV19 combines with J gene TRBJ2-4, with a tentative D call TRBD2 (6 bases). The chain's CDR3 is CASSLTAGWEGKNIQYF. The CDR3 bases are TGTGCCAGTAGCCTAACCGCGGGGTGGGAAGGCAAAAACATTCAGTACTTC.